Below, 9 T cell receptor beta chains from the same sample are listed, as sequenced in a study of response to subunit inactivated influenza vaccine. A single record per CDR3 protein comes from TCRdb applying MiXCR to the RT-PCR reads. Among approximately 700,000 distinct CDR3 sequences listed, approximately 15% were seen once. This material consisted of PBMCs from blood, taken roughly 15 days before vaccination. These receptor sequences come from a man aged 45-60 years who received an inactivated influenza vaccine.

This sequence joins TRBV29-1 and TRBJ2-1; maybe TRBD1 (6 bases). This CDR3 has 13 amino acids. CDR1 is SQVTM, CDR2 ANQGSEA, per germline. The V and J ends lost 3 bases and 7 bases respectively, with 13 bases between them. CDR3 DNA: TGCAGCGTTGATCTGGGGGCCGGGAATGAGCAGTTCTTC. This translates into CSVDLGAGNEQFF.

This clonotype was counted a few times. The J gene is TRBJ1-1, the V gene TRBV7-8; D is ambiguous. The V and J ends lost 2 bases and 6 bases respectively, with 10 bases between them. Germline V CDR1 and CDR2: SGHVS, FQNEAQ. The CDR3 has 13 residues. The CDR3 DNA reads TGTGCCAGCAGCTTATCGGGGTTCCCTGAAGCTTTCTTT. This gives the protein CASSLSGFPEAFF.

The chain couples TRBV21-1 to TRBJ1-5; no DNA check was done on the table's D call, TRBD1. TRBV21-1 is shown as a pseudogene. The CDR3 runs 17 residues. The CDR3 here is CASSRRTGGGSNQPQHF. The CDR3 region has the DNA TGTGCCAGCAGCAGACGGACAGGGGGCGGAAGCAATCAGCCCCAGCATTTT.

This clonotype was seen a handful of times. CDR3 region: CASSYAGGSETQYF. In DNA form, the CDR3 reads TGTGCCAGCAGTTATGCGGGAGGATCAGAGACCCAGTACTTC. The chain carries TRBV6-5 and TRBJ2-5, with 8 bases matching TRBD2. V lost 3 bases and J lost 4; bases outside the gene matches: 4. The CDR3 extends over 14 amino acids. Germline V gene sequence: CDR1 MNHEY, CDR2 SVGAGI.

The CDR3 sequence is CSVLKGVLGTGELFF. The CDR3 bases are TGCAGCGTTCTAAAGGGAGTATTGGGGACCGGGGAGCTGTTTTTT. V is TRBV29-1 and J is TRBJ2-2, with TRBD2 as a possible D gene (5 bases). Germline CDR1 and CDR2: SQVTM and ANQGSEA. The V gene lost 5 bases and the J gene lost 5 bases, with 18 bases spanning the gap. This CDR3 region has 15 residues.

The chain links TRBV7-2 to TRBJ2-2, with 7 positions matching TRBD1. CDR1 is SGHTA and CDR2 is FQGNSA in the germline V gene. After removal of 8 bases from V and 2 bases from J, the junction contained 8 bases not matched to a gene. The CDR3 is 15 amino acids. CDR3 nucleotides: TGTGCCAGCGTTCGCAGGGGGTTAAACACCGGGGAGCTGTTTTTT. Translation gives CASVRRGLNTGELFF.

This clonotype turned up a few times. The chain carries TRBV30 and TRBJ2-3; D may be TRBD2 (7 bases). Germline V lookup: CDR1 GTSNPN, CDR2 SVGIG (reference sequence). CDR3 length equals 11 residues. CDR3 residues: CAGGGSDTQYF. The CDR3 DNA reads TGTGCGGGAGGGGGATCAGATACGCAGTATTTT.

The chain is built from TRBV2 and TRBJ2-2; 7 bases map to TRBD1. Germline CDR1 is SNHLY and CDR2 is FYNNEI. The junction had 8 bases not matched to a gene; V was cut back by 4 bases and J by 3 bases. The CDR3 has 16 amino acids. As DNA, the CDR3 is TGTGCCAGCAGTGCCCGACAGGGAAGAGACACCGGGGAGCTGTTTTTT. This codes for CASSARQGRDTGELFF.

This clonotype was seen more than once but under ten times. V is TRBV5-5 and J is TRBJ2-7; 11 positions match TRBD2. The CDR3 loop spans 15 amino acids. Germline CDR1 SGHKS, CDR2 YYEKEE (reference sequence). The trim removed 4 bases at V and 2 bases at J, leaving 5 bases unmatched. The CDR3 sequence is CASSRPGLAAYEQYF. The CDR3, as DNA: TGTGCCAGCAGCAGACCGGGACTAGCGGCCTACGAGCAGTACTTC.